One and the same sample provided the 16 T cell receptor beta chains below, sequenced in a study of control samples from healthy donors and cancer patients. Data came from immunoSEQ multiplex PCR; TCRdb stores just in-frame clones and leaves some out. The repertoire holds under 85,000 clones, approximately 82% seen once, with 11% in the top ten. Sequencing input: PBMCs. These receptors were collected from a man between 60 and 70 years old with head and neck cancer.

Only a few counts were recorded for this clone. J is TRBJ2-4 and V is TRBV7-2; 7 positions agree with TRBD1. CDR3 length: 16 residues. V gave up 4 bases and J gave up 3 bases; unmatched junction bases: 9. Germline V gives CDR1 SGHTA, CDR2 FQGNSA. The CDR3 nucleotides read TGTGCCAGCAGCTACCCCGGAGCAGGGGGCAAAAACATTCAGTACTTC. It codes for CASSYPGAGGKNIQYF.

The V and J genes are TRBV5-1 and TRBJ2-2, with no clear D. With 5 bases removed from V and 0 bases from J, the gap between germline ends came to 8 bases. The CDR3 has 14 amino acids. Germline assignment: CDR1 SGHRS and CDR2 YFSETQ. DNA of the CDR3: TGCGCCAGCAGGCTTAGTCCGAACACCGGGGAGCTGTTTTTT. Translating gives CASRLSPNTGELFF.

This chain uses TRBV11-2 with TRBJ2-5; the match to TRBD2 covers 11 bases. The J segment lost 1 base and the V segment lost 1 base, leaving 2 bases of the junction unmatched. This CDR3 spans 16 amino acids. CDR1 SGHAT and CDR2 FQNNGV come from the germline V gene. CDR3 amino acids: CASSLVGLAVQETQYF. The CDR3 nucleotides read TGTGCCAGCAGCTTAGTGGGACTAGCGGTCCAAGAGACCCAGTACTTC.

This clone was picked up one time. The CDR3, as DNA: TGTGCCAGTAGTATCCGACTAGCGGGGCCCTACGAGCAGTACTTC. Protein product: CASSIRLAGPYEQYF. The chain carries TRBV19 and TRBJ2-7; 11 bases fit TRBD2. CDR3 length: 15 residues. V was clipped by 3 bases and J by 2 bases; unmatched bases: 3. CDR1 is LNHDA, CDR2 SQIVND, per germline (reference sequence).

This clone was seen a handful of times. The chain links TRBV29-1 to TRBJ2-6; no definite D call. The germline V gene has CDR1 SQVTM and CDR2 ANQGSEA. CDR3 length: 15 amino acids. Trimming pared 0 bases from V and 0 bases from J, leaving 6 bases between. The CDR3 DNA reads TGCAGCGTTGAAGAGGGCAGCTCTGGGGCCAACGTCCTGACTTTC. This translates into CSVEEGSSGANVLTF.

The V and J genes are TRBV19 and TRBJ1-5; D may be TRBD1 (5 bases). There are 13 residues in the CDR3. Trimming pared 6 bases from V and 5 bases from J, leaving 11 bases between. Germline CDR1 and CDR2: LNHDA and SQIVND (reference sequence). In DNA form, the CDR3 reads TGTGCCAGTAGGGACGGGGGTCATCAGCCCCAGCATTTT. The encoded protein is CASRDGGHQPQHF.

In the case of this clone: The sample contains more than one DNA sequence encoding this CDR3. This chain links TRBV6-5 with TRBJ2-7; perhaps TRBD2 as D (7 bases). Germline CDR1 MNHEY, CDR2 SVGAGI. The CDR3 is 14 amino acids. Trimming stripped 0 bases from V and 4 bases from J, with 10 bases between. DNA for the CDR3: TGTGCCAGCAGTTACTCACGGGGGGCTTACGAGCAGTACTTC. It is translated as CASSYSRGAYEQYF.

In its sample, this clone was seen a few times. The chain carries TRBV18 and TRBJ1-5, with D possibly matching TRBD1 (6 bases). The CDR3 extends over 14 amino acids. The germline V and J ends were trimmed by 2 bases and 4 bases, with 9 bases remaining between them. CDR1 and CDR2 from the germline V gene are KGHSH and LQKENI. Here the CDR3 DNA reads TGTGCCAGCTCACCAAGTCAGGGGAATCAGCCCCAGCATTTT. Translated, it gives CASSPSQGNQPQHF.

The CDR3 sequence: CASSSTLLGGNTEAFF. The CDR3 coding sequence is TGTGCCAGCAGCTCCACGCTATTGGGGGGCAACACTGAAGCTTTCTTT. This chain joins TRBV7-9 and TRBJ1-1, with D perhaps matching TRBD1 (6 bases). This CDR3 region has 16 residues. CDR1 is SEHNR and CDR2 is FQNEAQ in the germline V gene (reference sequence). V lost 4 bases to trimming and J lost 2 bases, with 17 bases between them.

V gene TRBV14 combines with J gene TRBJ1-2, with a tentative D call TRBD1 (5 bases). V dropped 5 bases and J dropped 1 base, with 14 bases sitting between them. The germline gives CDR1 SGHDN, CDR2 FVKESK. The CDR3 is 15 residues long. The chain's CDR3 is CASSSRGGSNYGYTF. CDR3 DNA: TGTGCCAGCAGCTCAAGGGGTGGAAGTAACTATGGCTACACCTTC.

The chain couples TRBV12-3 or TRBV12-4 to TRBJ2-5, with 10 bases that match TRBD2. This CDR3 region has 13 residues. Trimming removed 8 bases from V and 4 bases from J; junction bases left unmatched: 4. CDR3: CASEREGGETQYF. For the CDR3, the DNA is TGTGCCAGCGAGCGGGAGGGGGGAGAGACCCAGTACTTC.

V usage is TRBV5-1 and J usage is TRBJ2-5; weak D call: TRBD1 (5 bases). Between the trimmed V and J ends, which lost 4 bases and 1 base, there was a span of 14 bases. Looked up from germline, CDR1 is SGHRS and CDR2 is YFSETQ. The CDR3 extends over 15 amino acids. DNA for the CDR3: TGCGCCAGCAGCCCGGCAGGACACTTCCAAGAGACCCAGTACTTC. Its protein product is CASSPAGHFQETQYF.

The rearrangement joins TRBV19 to TRBJ1-1; weak D call: TRBD1 (6 bases). CDR3 size: 14 residues. CDR1 is LNHDA and CDR2 is SQIVND in the germline V gene (reference sequence). Trimming shortened V by 6 bases and J by 6 bases, and 17 bases separated the two germline ends. CDR3 sequence: CASSPRTEQAEAFF. As DNA, the CDR3 is TGTGCCAGTAGCCCCCGGACAGAGCAGGCTGAAGCTTTCTTT.

This chain joins TRBV29-1 and TRBJ2-7, with 9 bases that match TRBD2. Germline V gives CDR1 SQVTM, CDR2 ANQGSEA. Trimming cost V 7 bases and J 2 bases; bases outside gene matches: 12. The CDR3 length is 15 residues. CDR3: CSAFTRAGGTYEQYF. The CDR3, as DNA: TGCAGCGCCTTCACGAGGGCGGGAGGGACCTACGAGCAGTACTTC.

The J gene is TRBJ2-1, the V gene TRBV5-5; no firm D call. Trimming pared 0 bases from V and 0 bases from J, leaving 19 bases between. The CDR3 is 19 residues long. Germline V gene data show CDR1 as SGHKS and CDR2 as YYEKEE (reference sequence). The CDR3 sequence: CASSLAFESWMSSYNEQFF. CDR3 bases: TGTGCCAGCAGCTTGGCCTTCGAGTCCTGGATGAGCTCCTACAATGAGCAGTTCTTC.

The chain couples TRBV28 to TRBJ2-2; D might be TRBD1 (5 bases). This CDR3 contains 13 residues. Looked up from germline, CDR1 is MDHEN and CDR2 is SYDVKM. Trimming took off 6 bases at V and 11 bases at J, with 16 bases between the two ends. In DNA, the CDR3 is TGTGCCAGCAGACCACGACCGCAGGGTGAGCTGTTTTTT. It translates to CASRPRPQGELFF.